These T cell receptor beta chains were read from a single sample in a study of blood T cells in healthy people across ages. TCRdb itself ran the 5' RACE reads through MiXCR, one entry per CDR3 protein. The sample has 1.5 million to 2 million distinct CDR3 sequences, 30% to 40% seen once. Sequencing input: blood. These receptors were collected from a woman aged 25 to 45 in good health. Both conserved end residues are part of each CDR3. A D gene is named only where the DNA matches it firmly. For some rows the clone size is stated as once, few or many, or as a class when expanded; others skip it.

clone size	V gene	J gene	D gene	CDR3 DNA	CDR3 protein
NA	TRBV11-2	TRBJ2-1	NA	TGTGCCAGCAGCTTAGGAACGGGGGCAGGGAATGAGCAGTTCTTC	CASSLGTGAGNEQFF
NA	TRBV4-1	TRBJ2-3	NA	TGCGCCAGCAGACCCCAGGCGATAGCGGATAGACTGGGCCCAGATACGCAGTATTTT	CASRPQAIADRLGPDTQYF
NA	TRBV20-1	TRBJ2-2	TRBD2	TGCAGTGCTAGCGGGAGGGCCAGTAACACCGGGGAGCTGTTTTTT	CSASGRASNTGELFF
NA	TRBV29-1	TRBJ1-2	NA	TGCAGCGTGGCGGCCGGGGACTATGGCTACACCTTC	CSVAAGDYGYTF
NA	TRBV7-8	TRBJ2-5	TRBD1	TGTGCCAGCAGCTCGGACAGGGAAGGTTGGGAGACCCAGTACTTC	CASSSDREGWETQYF
few	TRBV4-1	TRBJ1-6	TRBD1	TGCGCCAGCAGCCACGGACCGGGACAGGGATTTTCACCCCTCCACTTT	CASSHGPGQGFSPLHF
few	TRBV2	TRBJ1-2	TRBD1	TGTGCCAGCAGTGAAACTGAGGGACAGGGGAATCTCTATGGCTACACCTTC	CASSETEGQGNLYGYTF
once	TRBV21-1	TRBJ2-5	NA	TGTGCCAGCAGCAAAACTCTGTTGGGACTAGCGGGGGGCACGCAAGAGACCCAGTACTTC	CASSKTLLGLAGGTQETQYF
NA	TRBV5-1	TRBJ1-1	TRBD1	TGCGCCAGCAGCCGGACAGGGGGTGGATGCACTGAAGCTTTCTTT	CASSRTGGGCTEAFF
NA	TRBV20-1	TRBJ2-3	TRBD2	TGCAGTGCTAGTAGGTTAGCGGGGGGGCCTGGAGATACGCAGTATTTT	CSASRLAGGPGDTQYF
NA	TRBV6-2/TRBV6-3	TRBJ2-5	NA	TGTGCCAGCAGTCCCCAAGACCGAGAGACCCAGTACTTC	CASSPQDRETQYF
NA	TRBV27	TRBJ1-6	TRBD1	TGTGCCAGCAGTCGACTGGGGACAGTAAATTCACCCCTCCACTTT	CASSRLGTVNSPLHF
NA	TRBV3-1	TRBJ2-3	TRBD1	TGTGCCAGCAGCCAAGATCTAGGGACAGGGGAGATAGATACGCAGTATTTT	CASSQDLGTGEIDTQYF
few	TRBV20-1	TRBJ2-1	TRBD2	TGCAGTGCTAGAGATCTTCCGGGACTAGCGGGAGGGGGCCATGAGCAGTTCTTC	CSARDLPGLAGGGHEQFF
NA	TRBV25-1	TRBJ2-7	TRBD2	TGTGCCAGCAGTGACGGATTAGCGGGAGGGCCGCACTACGAGCAGTACTTC	CASSDGLAGGPHYEQYF
NA	TRBV5-6	TRBJ2-7	NA	TGTGCCAGCAGCCTCCTAAGCAACTCCTACGAGCAGTACTTC	CASSLLSNSYEQYF
NA	TRBV2	TRBJ2-7	TRBD2	TGTGCCAGCAAGGTGACTAGCGGGTCCCACTACGAGCAGTACTTC	CASKVTSGSHYEQYF
NA	TRBV7-2	TRBJ1-2	TRBD1	TGTGCCAGCAGCTTAGAAGGGACAGAATATGGCTACACCTTC	CASSLEGTEYGYTF
few	TRBV5-1	TRBJ2-7	NA	TGCGCCAGCAGCTTTGGACCCCCCTCCTACGAGCAGTACTTC	CASSFGPPSYEQYF
NA	TRBV5-1	TRBJ2-2	NA	TGCGCCAGCAGCTTGGATGAGGGTGGGGAGCTGTTTTTT	CASSLDEGGELFF
few	TRBV4-1	TRBJ2-6	NA	TGCGCCAGCAGCCAAGTTCCAAGGACCTCTGGGGCCAACGTCCTGACTTTC	CASSQVPRTSGANVLTF
NA	TRBV20-1	TRBJ2-7	TRBD2	TGCAGTGCTAGATCCCGAGGGAGGATAGCGGGCGATCCCTACGAGCAGTACTTC	CSARSRGRIAGDPYEQYF